The next 6 T cell receptor beta chains were all read from a single sample in a study of early T cells in non-severe SARS-CoV-2 infection. TCRdb re-called the 5' RACE reads through MiXCR, storing one row per CDR3 protein. The table has tens of thousands of distinct CDR3 sequences, approximately 12% seen once. Sequenced sample: whole blood. All receptors come from an adult who was a healthcare worker with PCR-confirmed SARS-CoV-2 infection or an uninfected control (not recorded which).

This clonotype has ten or more counts. This chain uses TRBV12-3 or TRBV12-4 with TRBJ1-3; D call uncertain. This CDR3 contains 14 residues. The germline V and J ends were trimmed by 2 bases and 4 bases, with 9 bases remaining between them. CDR3 coding DNA: TGTGCCAGCAGTTTACGAGGGCTAGGAAACACCATATATTTT. Its protein product is CASSLRGLGNTIYF.

This clonotype was counted a few times. This sequence joins TRBV7-2 and TRBJ2-5, with D hard to call. CDR3 size: 16 residues. Trimming pared 5 bases from V and 5 bases from J, leaving 21 bases between. The germline V gene has CDR1 SGHTA and CDR2 FQGNSA. CDR3 sequence (DNA): TGTGCCAGCAGCCCAACCATCCACCCCTCGTCCGAGACCCAGTACTTC. Translating gives CASSPTIHPSSETQYF.

This clonotype occurred many times. The V gene is TRBV3-1, the J gene TRBJ2-7; TRBD1 matches 9 bases. Germline-derived CDR1 and CDR2 are LGHDT and YNNKEL (reference sequence). With 4 bases clipped from V and 3 bases from J, the junction kept 7 bases outside the gene matches. The CDR3 loop spans 15 amino acids. Here the CDR3 DNA reads TGTGCCAGCAGCCGGTGGGACAGGGCTGGCTACGAGCAGTACTTC. It encodes CASSRWDRAGYEQYF.

This clonotype was counted at least ten times. The chain has TRBV20-1 and TRBJ1-5; D is ambiguous. Germline V CDR1 and CDR2: DFQATT, SNEGSKA (reference sequence). The V end lost 0 bases, the J end lost 7 bases, and 10 bases lay between the germline ends. The CDR3 consists of 13 residues. CDR3 in DNA: TGCAGTGCTAGAGATGCGATGGGACAGCCCCAGCATTTT. Translating it yields CSARDAMGQPQHF.

This clonotype has just a few counts. CDR3 coding DNA: TGTGCCAGCAGCTCGACAGGGGCAAGCCGCGAGCAGTACTTC. This codes for CASSSTGASREQYF. The V gene is TRBV5-6, the J gene TRBJ2-7; TRBD1 matches 8 bases. Germline V gene data show CDR1 as SGHDT and CDR2 as YYEEEE. The length of the CDR3 is 14 residues. V was clipped by 3 bases and J by 6 bases; unmatched bases: 8.

The rearrangement joins TRBV27 to TRBJ1-2; 7 bases fit TRBD1. With V trimmed by 5 bases and J by 0 bases, 6 bases remained unmatched. Germline V gene lookup returns CDR1 MNHEY and CDR2 SMNVEV (reference sequence). This CDR3 is 15 amino acids long. This CDR3 is CASSPRDRSNYGYTF. CDR3 bases: TGTGCCAGCAGTCCCAGGGACAGATCTAACTATGGCTACACCTTC.